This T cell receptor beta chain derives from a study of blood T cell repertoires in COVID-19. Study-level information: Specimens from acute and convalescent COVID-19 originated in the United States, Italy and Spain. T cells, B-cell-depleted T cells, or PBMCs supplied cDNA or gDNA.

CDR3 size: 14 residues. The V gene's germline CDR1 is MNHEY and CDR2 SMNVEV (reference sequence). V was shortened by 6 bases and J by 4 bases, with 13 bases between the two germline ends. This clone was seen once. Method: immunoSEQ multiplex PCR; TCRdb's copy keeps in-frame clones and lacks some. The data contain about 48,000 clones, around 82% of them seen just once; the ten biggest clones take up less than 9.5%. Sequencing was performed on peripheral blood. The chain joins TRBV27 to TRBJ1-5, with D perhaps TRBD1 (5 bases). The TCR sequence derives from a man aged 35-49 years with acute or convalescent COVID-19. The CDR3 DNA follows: TGTGCCAGCAGGGATCAGGGTCCGAATCAGCCCCAGCATTTT. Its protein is CASRDQGPNQPQHF.